These 8 T cell receptor beta chains came from one sample sequenced in a study of cytomegalovirus exposure and HLA in healthy donors. 13 Jbeta primers and 60 Vbeta primers were used for the PCR. The protocol was immunoSEQ multiplex PCR, while the TCRdb copy is restricted to in-frame clones and leaves out a portion. The table has more than 200,000 clones, roughly four fifths seen once. The sequenced material came from PBMCs. Source of these receptors: a girl aged 10 to 17 in good health and CMV-seronegative.

This chain uses TRBV18 with TRBJ1-3, with D possibly being TRBD1 (5 bases). The CDR3 totals 16 residues. The germline V gene has CDR1 KGHSH and CDR2 LQKENI. The V end lost 3 bases, the J end lost 1 base, and 13 bases lay between the germline ends. Here the CDR3 DNA reads TGTGCCAGCTCACCTGGGCAGGGTAATTCTGGAAACACCATATATTTT. Amino acid sequence: CASSPGQGNSGNTIYF. Using reference TRBV18 and TRBJ1-3 for the parts outside the CDR3, the full variable domain is NAGVMQNPRHLVRRRGQEARLRCSPMKGHSHVYWYRQLPEEGLKFMVYLQKENIIDESGMPKERFSAEFPKEGPSILRIQQVVRGDSAAYFCASSPGQGNSGNTIYFGEGSWLTVV.

The chain employs TRBV29-1 and TRBJ2-1; 8 positions match TRBD1. The CDR3 runs to 14 residues. Germline CDR1 SQVTM, CDR2 ANQGSEA. With V trimmed by 7 bases and J by 1 base, 6 bases remained unmatched. The CDR3 DNA is TGCAGCGCTGACGGACAGGGATCCTACAATGAGCAGTTCTTC. Protein: CSADGQGSYNEQFF.

The rearrangement uses TRBV9 and TRBJ1-4; D is perhaps TRBD1 (5 bases). The germline CDR1 and CDR2 sequences are SGDLS and YYNGEE. Deletions cut 0 bases from V and 0 bases from J, with 18 bases between. This CDR3 comprises 19 residues. The CDR3 region is CASSVDSVGGVTTNEKLFF. The CDR3 bases are TGTGCCAGCAGCGTAGATTCGGTTGGGGGGGTGACAACTAATGAAAAACTGTTTTTT.

This clone was detected once. The chain couples TRBV10-3 to TRBJ2-1; the D gene is possibly TRBD2 (6 bases). The CDR3 is 15 amino acids. V lost 5 bases and J lost 3, with 14 bases in between. The germline CDR1 and CDR2 sequences are ENHRY and SYGVKD. This CDR3 reads CAISTSGTLYNEQFF. CDR3 coding DNA: TGTGCCATCAGTACCTCCGGGACTCTCTACAATGAGCAGTTCTTC.

The chain carries TRBV28 and TRBJ1-2; D possibly corresponds to TRBD1 (5 bases). The V gene lost 9 bases and the J gene lost 4 bases, with 15 bases spanning the gap. The CDR3 sequence is 13 residues long. CDR1 and CDR2 from the germline V gene are MDHEN and SYDVKM. The CDR3: CASTTVYVYGYTF. The CDR3, as DNA: TGTGCCAGTACGACAGTGTACGTCTATGGCTACACCTTC.

The V and J genes are TRBV11-2 and TRBJ1-3; D might be TRBD1 (5 bases). CDR1 and CDR2 from the germline V gene are SGHAT and FQNNGV. This CDR3 comprises 18 residues. V lost 5 bases and J 0 bases, leaving 20 bases between the germline ends. The CDR3 here is CASSPSPSTASSGNTIYF. As DNA, the CDR3 is TGTGCCAGCAGCCCCTCGCCATCGACAGCCAGCTCTGGAAACACCATATATTTT.

The V gene is TRBV30, the J gene TRBJ2-3, with a weak D call TRBD1 (7 bases). The CDR3 totals 14 residues. Germline lookup yields CDR1 GTSNPN and CDR2 SVGIG (reference sequence). The ends were cut back, 0 bases at V and 6 bases at J, with 13 bases in the middle. This CDR3 is CAWSVGGGLDTQYF. The CDR3 coding sequence is TGTGCCTGGAGTGTAGGAGGGGGCCTGGATACGCAGTATTTT.

V is TRBV9 and J is TRBJ2-2, with D maybe TRBD2 (5 bases). Germline CDR1 is SGDLS and CDR2 is YYNGEE. With 0 bases removed from V and 0 bases from J, the gap between germline ends came to 9 bases. CDR3 length: 16 residues. The CDR3 protein is CASSVEPAANTGELFF. As DNA, the CDR3 is TGTGCCAGCAGCGTAGAGCCAGCGGCGAACACCGGGGAGCTGTTTTTT.